This is a list of T cell receptor beta chains from one sample in a study of cytomegalovirus exposure and HLA in healthy donors. Using immunoSEQ multiplex PCR, the repertoire was profiled, and TCRdb retains in-frame clones only, with some absent. The sample yields 65,000 to 90,000 clones, about four fifths seen once. The material sequenced was PBMCs. These receptors originate from a man between 18 and 35 years old in good health and CMV-seronegative. The CDR3 runs from the conserved cysteine through the conserved F or W. A D gene is named only where the DNA matches it firmly. Size values are once, few and many counts, or a class for expanded clones, and some rows have none.

V: TRBV4-2; J: TRBJ2-1; size: many; D: TRBD2; DNA: TGTGCCAGCAGCCAAGATAGCGGGGGGGCCAATGAGCAGTTCTTC; CDR3: CASSQDSGGANEQFF
V: TRBV28; J: TRBJ1-1; size: .; D: .; DNA: TGTGCCAGCAACTCAAGGGGGGGCGGGCCTGAAGCTTTCTTT; CDR3: CASNSRGGGPEAFF
V: TRBV7-9; J: TRBJ1-4; size: .; D: .; DNA: TGTGCCAGCAGCTTAGCGGGCGTTGAAAAACTGTTTTTT; CDR3: CASSLAGVEKLFF
V: TRBV28; J: TRBJ2-1; size: .; D: TRBD2; DNA: TGTGCCAGCAGTTTACCTTCGTCATGGCCTAGCGGGGTTCTCAATGAGCAGTTCTTC; CDR3: CASSLPSSWPSGVLNEQFF
V: TRBV14; J: TRBJ2-7; size: .; D: .; DNA: TGTGCCAGCAGCCCTACTACCCGGAACAACTACGAGCAGTACTTC; CDR3: CASSPTTRNNYEQYF
V: TRBV5-5; J: TRBJ1-3; size: .; D: .; DNA: TGTGCCAGCAGCTTGGCGGGATCTTCTGGAAACACCATATATTTT; CDR3: CASSLAGSSGNTIYF
V: TRBV27; J: TRBJ2-5; size: .; D: .; DNA: TGTGCCAGCTCCTTTGAGTTTGGGGAGGAGACCCAGTACTTC; CDR3: CASSFEFGEETQYF
V: TRBV5-1; J: TRBJ2-7; size: .; D: .; DNA: TGCGCCAGCAGCTTGGGTCCCAGCTCCTACGAGCAGTACTTC; CDR3: CASSLGPSSYEQYF
V: TRBV4-2; J: TRBJ2-7; size: .; D: TRBD1; DNA: TGTGCCAGCAGCCAAGGTGGGGCGACAGGGGGCTACGAGCAGTACTTC; CDR3: CASSQGGATGGYEQYF
V: TRBV6-5; J: TRBJ2-1; size: .; D: TRBD1; DNA: TGTGCCAGCCGGCGTCCGGGACAGGCCAACAATGAGCAGTTCTTC; CDR3: CASRRPGQANNEQFF
V: TRBV5-4; J: TRBJ2-1; size: .; D: .; DNA: TGTGCCAGCAGCAAGCCAAGACAGGGACTCTACAATGAGCAGTTCTTC; CDR3: CASSKPRQGLYNEQFF
V: TRBV28; J: TRBJ2-1; size: .; D: TRBD2; DNA: TGTGCCAGCAGTTTAGGTAGCGGGGGGATCAATGAGCAGTTCTTC; CDR3: CASSLGSGGINEQFF
V: TRBV4-1; J: TRBJ1-2; size: .; D: TRBD1; DNA: TGCGCCAGCAGCCAGTCCTTTCGGGACAGGAGCTATAACTATGGCTACACCTTC; CDR3: CASSQSFRDRSYNYGYTF
V: TRBV19; J: TRBJ2-4; size: once; D: TRBD1; DNA: TGTGCCAGTAGTATTCGGACAGGGAGAAACATTCAGTACTTC; CDR3: CASSIRTGRNIQYF
V: TRBV7-3; J: TRBJ2-7; size: .; D: TRBD1; DNA: TGTGCCAGCAGCTTAGGACAGGGGGCTTACGAGCAGTACTTC; CDR3: CASSLGQGAYEQYF
V: TRBV5-1; J: TRBJ2-3; size: .; D: TRBD1; DNA: TGCGCCAGCAGCTTTATGGGACAGGGTGGGGCAGATACGCAGTATTTT; CDR3: CASSFMGQGGADTQYF
V: TRBV5-6; J: TRBJ2-2; size: .; D: .; DNA: TGTGCCAGCAGCTTGGCAGGGACCGGGGAGCTGTTTTTT; CDR3: CASSLAGTGELFF
V: TRBV7-9; J: TRBJ2-7; size: .; D: .; DNA: TGTGCCAGCAGTAACCAGGGGGGCGAGCAGTACTTC; CDR3: CASSNQGGEQYF
V: TRBV4-3; J: TRBJ2-1; size: .; D: TRBD2; DNA: TGCGCCAGCAGCCAAGAAGCGGGAGGGCCCAATGAGCAGTTCTTC; CDR3: CASSQEAGGPNEQFF
V: TRBV18; J: TRBJ1-1; size: .; D: .; DNA: TGTGCCAGCTCACCAAAACAGGTAATGAACACTGAAGCTTTCTTT; CDR3: CASSPKQVMNTEAFF
V: TRBV11-3; J: TRBJ2-1; size: .; D: .; DNA: TGTGCCAGCAGTCAGGAGCAGGGTTCCTACAATGAGCAGTTCTTC; CDR3: CASSQEQGSYNEQFF
V: TRBV7-9; J: TRBJ1-4; size: .; D: TRBD1; DNA: TGTGCCAGCAGCTTTCAGGGGGGTAATGAAAAACTGTTTTTT; CDR3: CASSFQGGNEKLFF
V: TRBV7-2; J: TRBJ2-7; size: .; D: TRBD1; DNA: TGTGCCAGCAGCCAGGACAGGGGTTTGTCCTACGAGCAGTACTTC; CDR3: CASSQDRGLSYEQYF
V: TRBV7-6; J: TRBJ2-7; size: .; D: TRBD2; DNA: TGTGCCAGCAGCTTAGCGAGCGGGGGGCCGGGGGAGCAGTACTTC; CDR3: CASSLASGGPGEQYF
V: TRBV7-6; J: TRBJ1-1; size: .; D: .; DNA: TGTGCCAGCAGCTGGGGGGGGACTGAAGCTTTCTTT; CDR3: CASSWGGTEAFF
V: TRBV19; J: TRBJ1-5; size: .; D: .; DNA: TGTGCCAGTAGTATAGTTCACTATAGCAATCAGCCCCAGCATTTT; CDR3: CASSIVHYSNQPQHF
V: TRBV30; J: TRBJ1-4; size: .; D: .; DNA: TGTGCCTCAACCCGGGCAGGGGCAACTAATGAAAAACTGTTTTTT; CDR3: CASTRAGATNEKLFF
V: TRBV7-2; J: TRBJ2-2; size: .; D: .; DNA: TGTGCCAGCAGCTTACGGAGGACCGGGGAGCTGTTTTTT; CDR3: CASSLRRTGELFF
V: TRBV4-1; J: TRBJ2-7; size: .; D: .; DNA: TGCGCCAGCAGCGGCAGGGCTACGGAGCAGTACTTC; CDR3: CASSGRATEQYF
V: TRBV5-6; J: TRBJ2-1; size: .; D: .; DNA: TGTGCCAGCAGCTGGAGGGGGGGGGATGAGCAGTTCTTC; CDR3: CASSWRGGDEQFF
V: TRBV28; J: TRBJ2-3; size: .; D: .; DNA: TGTGCCAGCAGTTTTCCGTCCGTGAGGAGGTATTTT; CDR3: CASSFPSVRRYF
V: TRBV25-1; J: TRBJ2-7; size: .; D: .; DNA: TGTGCCAGCAGTGATTCGGACACAGCCTACGAGCAGTACTTC; CDR3: CASSDSDTAYEQYF
V: TRBV6-5; J: TRBJ2-7; size: .; D: .; DNA: TGTGCCAGCACCCTGGGGCAGGGGGGCTACGAGCAGTACTTC; CDR3: CASTLGQGGYEQYF
V: TRBV9; J: TRBJ2-1; size: .; D: TRBD2; DNA: TGTGCCAGCAGCGTAGCCCGGCTAGCGGGAATCTACAATGAGCAGTTCTTC; CDR3: CASSVARLAGIYNEQFF
V: TRBV11-2; J: TRBJ2-2; size: .; D: TRBD2; DNA: TGTGCCAGCAGCCCCTTGGTTGAGCGGGGGGGTCTAGCCGGGGAGCTGTTTTTT; CDR3: CASSPLVERGGLAGELFF
V: TRBV6-5; J: TRBJ1-1; size: .; D: .; DNA: TGTGCCAGCAGCCGCGGATCACTCACTGAAGCTTTCTTT; CDR3: CASSRGSLTEAFF
V: TRBV14; J: TRBJ2-2; size: .; D: .; DNA: TGTGCCAGCAGCCAAGCAGCGAACACCGGGGAGCTGTTTTTT; CDR3: CASSQAANTGELFF
V: TRBV7-9; J: TRBJ2-7; size: .; D: .; DNA: TGTGCCAGCAGCCCAAACCCGGGGATGTACGAGCAGTACTTC; CDR3: CASSPNPGMYEQYF
V: TRBV28; J: TRBJ1-1; size: once; D: .; DNA: TGTGCCAGCACACCAACAGGGAACACTGAAGCTTTCTTT; CDR3: CASTPTGNTEAFF
V: TRBV19; J: TRBJ2-3; size: .; D: .; DNA: TGTGCCGTCAAAGAGCCCACAGATACGCAGTATTTT; CDR3: CAVKEPTDTQYF
V: TRBV5-6; J: TRBJ2-7; size: .; D: .; DNA: TGTGCCAGCAGCTTGATGGGCCTTTCTTTCTACGAGCAGTACTTC; CDR3: CASSLMGLSFYEQYF
V: TRBV28; J: TRBJ2-6; size: .; D: .; DNA: TGTGCCAGCAGTTTATTATGGGGGAGGGGGGCCAACGTCCTGACTTTC; CDR3: CASSLLWGRGANVLTF
V: TRBV27; J: TRBJ2-2; size: .; D: TRBD1; DNA: TGTGCCAGCGAAGGGACAGGGAGTTCCACCGGGGAGCTGTTTTTT; CDR3: CASEGTGSSTGELFF
V: TRBV25-1; J: TRBJ1-1; size: .; D: TRBD1; DNA: TGTGCCAGCAGTGGGCGCGGGGCAGGGGGAGCTTTCTTT; CDR3: CASSGRGAGGAFF
V: TRBV11-2; J: TRBJ2-1; size: .; D: .; DNA: TGTGCCAGCAGCCTCTACACCCTAGGGGGTGAGCAGTTCTTC; CDR3: CASSLYTLGGEQFF